The rows below give T cell receptor beta chains drawn from one sample of a study of spatial heterogeneity in lung cancer. MiXCR, applied by TCRdb to the 5' RACE reads, yields one record per CDR3 protein. The sample records about 1,900 distinct CDR3 sequences, about a quarter being singletons. Source: normal lung tissue next to the tumor, taken at surgery. The receptors shown here come from a male donor with early-stage non-small cell lung cancer. The CDR3 runs from the conserved cysteine through the conserved F or W. The D gene is left open where the match is weak. Some rows have no size entry. The others give once, few or many, or a class for an expanded clone.

v_call,j_call,clone_size,d_call,cdr3_aa,cdr3_nt
TRBV5-6,TRBJ1-4,few,-,CASSSDTTELFF,TGTGCCAGCAGCTCGGACACCACGGAACTGTTTTTT
TRBV30,TRBJ2-7,-,TRBD2,CAWKLAGPSYEQYF,TGTGCCTGGAAGCTAGCGGGGCCCTCCTACGAGCAGTACTTC
TRBV28,TRBJ2-1,once,TRBD1,CASSFTDRVIF,TGTGCCAGCAGCTTTACGGACAGGGTGATCTTC
TRBV28,TRBJ2-1,-,TRBD2,CASLLAGVYNEQFF,TGTGCCAGTCTTCTAGCGGGGGTTTACAATGAGCAGTTCTTC
TRBV27,TRBJ1-1,-,-,CASSFPHVGQKNTEAFF,TGTGCCAGCAGTTTCCCGCATGTAGGACAGAAGAACACTGAAGCTTTCTTT
TRBV6-1,TRBJ2-7,large,-,CASSEAGHNSYEQYF,TGTGCCAGCAGTGAGGCGGGACACAACTCCTACGAGCAGTACTTC
TRBV29-1,TRBJ1-2,-,-,CSVEEGRERGYTF,TGCAGCGTTGAAGAAGGCAGGGAGCGTGGCTACACCTTC
TRBV30,TRBJ1-4,-,-,CAWSDRRFGEKLFF,TGTGCCTGGAGTGACCGCCGTTTTGGTGAAAAACTGTTTTTT
TRBV10-3,TRBJ2-5,-,-,CAISESAGQETQYF,TGTGCCATCAGTGAGTCGGCCGGCCAAGAGACCCAGTACTTC
TRBV20-1,TRBJ2-7,once,-,CSARGYKAGQGEQYF,TGCAGTGCTAGAGGCTATAAGGCGGGGCAGGGAGAGCAGTACTTC
TRBV20-1,TRBJ2-7,-,TRBD1,CSASRTGLPYEQYF,TGCAGTGCTAGCCGGACAGGGCTACCCTACGAGCAGTACTTC
TRBV18,TRBJ2-3,few,TRBD2,CASSPPTSGDTQYF,TGTGCCAGCTCACCACCGACTAGCGGGGATACGCAGTATTTT
TRBV28,TRBJ2-5,-,-,CASSSYSGAAIKQETQYF,TGTGCCAGCAGTTCTTACTCAGGGGCAGCAATAAAACAAGAGACCCAGTACTTC
TRBV6-2/TRBV6-3,TRBJ1-2,-,TRBD1,CASSYPGQGSYGYTF,TGTGCCAGCAGTTATCCCGGACAGGGAAGCTATGGCTACACCTTC
TRBV20-1,TRBJ1-2,-,-,CSARWDSNYGYTF,TGCAGTGCTAGGTGGGACTCTAACTATGGCTACACCTTC
TRBV10-3,TRBJ1-4,-,TRBD1,CAISETGTGDEKLFF,TGTGCCATCAGTGAGACCGGGACAGGGGACGAAAAACTGTTTTTT
TRBV3-1,TRBJ2-3,medium-sized,-,CASSQGRSDKTGTDTQYF,TGTGCCAGCAGCCAAGGAAGGTCGGATAAAACAGGCACAGATACGCAGTATTTT
TRBV16,TRBJ2-7,few,-,CASSQTEEQYF,TGTGCCAGCAGCCAGACAGAGGAGCAGTACTTC
TRBV20-1,TRBJ2-3,few,-,CSARGTGTTPMDTQYF,TGCAGTGCTAGGGGGACCGGGACAACTCCGATGGATACGCAGTATTTT
TRBV20-1,TRBJ2-1,-,TRBD2,CSARDTSGGFYNEQFF,TGCAGTGCTAGAGATACTAGCGGGGGGTTCTACAATGAGCAGTTCTTC
TRBV7-8,TRBJ2-7,-,-,CASSSTLRYEQYF,TGTGCCAGCAGCTCGACACTCCGCTACGAGCAGTACTTC
TRBV27,TRBJ2-4,medium-sized,-,CASSWGGNIQYF,TGTGCCAGCAGTTGGGGCGGAAACATTCAGTACTTC
TRBV20-1,TRBJ1-5,-,TRBD1,CSARESGQGGQPQHF,TGCAGTGCTAGGGAGTCTGGACAGGGAGGACAGCCCCAGCATTTT
TRBV28,TRBJ2-7,-,-,CASTPGIYEQYF,TGTGCCAGCACTCCAGGGATCTACGAGCAGTACTTC
TRBV6-1,TRBJ2-7,large,-,CASSELTGGEYEQYF,TGTGCCAGCAGTGAATTGACCGGGGGCGAGTACGAGCAGTACTTC
TRBV20-1,TRBJ2-1,-,-,CSASIDEQFF,TGCAGTGCTAGTATAGATGAGCAGTTCTTC
TRBV5-1,TRBJ2-7,-,TRBD1,CAGHRGRIYEQYF,TGCGCCGGACACAGGGGGCGTATATACGAGCAGTACTTC
TRBV10-3,TRBJ1-1,few,-,CAISSSRTITEAFF,TGTGCCATCAGCAGTTCAAGGACAATCACTGAAGCTTTCTTT
TRBV20-1,TRBJ2-3,many,-,CSARDLERSFDTQYF,TGCAGTGCTAGAGATCTCGAGAGGTCTTTCGATACGCAGTATTTT